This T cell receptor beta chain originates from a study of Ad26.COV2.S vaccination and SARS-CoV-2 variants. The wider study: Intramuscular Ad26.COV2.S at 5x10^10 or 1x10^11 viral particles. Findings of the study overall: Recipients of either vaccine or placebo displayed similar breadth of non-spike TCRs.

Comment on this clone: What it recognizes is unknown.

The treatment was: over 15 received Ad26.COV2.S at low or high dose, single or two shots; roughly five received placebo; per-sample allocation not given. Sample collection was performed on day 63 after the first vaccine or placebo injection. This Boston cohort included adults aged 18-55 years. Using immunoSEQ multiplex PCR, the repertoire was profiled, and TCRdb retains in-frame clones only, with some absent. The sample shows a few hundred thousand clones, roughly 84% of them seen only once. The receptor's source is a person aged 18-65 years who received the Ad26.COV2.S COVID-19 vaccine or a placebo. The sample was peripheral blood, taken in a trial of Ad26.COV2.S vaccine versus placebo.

CDR3 amino acids: CASSTSGGAYNEQFF. The DNA for the CDR3 is TGTGCCAGCAGTACTAGCGGGGGGGCCTACAATGAGCAGTTCTTC. The V call is TRBV28, the J call TRBJ2-1, with 13 bases that match TRBD2. The germline V gene has CDR1 MDHEN and CDR2 SYDVKM. The CDR3 extends over 15 amino acids. Trimming cost V 5 bases and J 2 bases; bases outside gene matches: 0. Combining the CDR3 with reference TRBV28 and TRBJ2-1 gives the whole variable domain DVKVTQSSRYLVKRTGEKVFLECVQDMDHENMFWYRQDPGLGLRLIYFSYDVKMKEKGDIPEGYSVSREKKERFSLILESASTNQTSMYLCASSTSGGAYNEQFFGPGTRLTVL.